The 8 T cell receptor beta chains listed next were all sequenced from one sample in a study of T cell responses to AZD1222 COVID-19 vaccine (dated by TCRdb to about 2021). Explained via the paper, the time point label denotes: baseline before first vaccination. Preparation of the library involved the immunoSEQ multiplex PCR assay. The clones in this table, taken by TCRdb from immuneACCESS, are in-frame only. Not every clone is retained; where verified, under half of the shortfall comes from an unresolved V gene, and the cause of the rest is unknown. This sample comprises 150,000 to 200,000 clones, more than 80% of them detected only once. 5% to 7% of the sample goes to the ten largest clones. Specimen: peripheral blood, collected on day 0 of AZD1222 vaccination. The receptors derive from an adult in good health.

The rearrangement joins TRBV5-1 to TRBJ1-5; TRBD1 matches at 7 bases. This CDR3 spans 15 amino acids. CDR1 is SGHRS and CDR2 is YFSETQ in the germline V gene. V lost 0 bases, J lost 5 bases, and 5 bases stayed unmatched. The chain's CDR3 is CASSLGATGDQPQHF. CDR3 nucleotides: TGCGCCAGCAGCTTGGGGGCCACAGGGGATCAGCCCCAGCATTTT.

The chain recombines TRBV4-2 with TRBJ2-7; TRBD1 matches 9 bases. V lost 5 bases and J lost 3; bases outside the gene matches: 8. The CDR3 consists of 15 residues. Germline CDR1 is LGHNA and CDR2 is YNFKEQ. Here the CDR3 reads CASSKGGQGYYEQYF. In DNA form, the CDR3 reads TGTGCCAGCAGCAAAGGCGGACAGGGGTACTACGAGCAGTACTTC.

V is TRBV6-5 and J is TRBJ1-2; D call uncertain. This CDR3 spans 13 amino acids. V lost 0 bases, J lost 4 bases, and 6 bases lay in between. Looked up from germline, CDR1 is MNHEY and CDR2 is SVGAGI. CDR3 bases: TGTGCCAGCAGTTACTCAATAGTCTATGGCTACACCTTC. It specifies CASSYSIVYGYTF.

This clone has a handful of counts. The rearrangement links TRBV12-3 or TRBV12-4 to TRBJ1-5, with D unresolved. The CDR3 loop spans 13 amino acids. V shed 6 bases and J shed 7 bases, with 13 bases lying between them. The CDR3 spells CASSALDIQPQHF. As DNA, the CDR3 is TGTGCCAGCAGCGCCTTAGACATACAGCCCCAGCATTTT.

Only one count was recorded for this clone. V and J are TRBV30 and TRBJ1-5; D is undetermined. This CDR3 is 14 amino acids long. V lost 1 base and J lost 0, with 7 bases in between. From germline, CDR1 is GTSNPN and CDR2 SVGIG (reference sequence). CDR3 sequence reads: CAWSGAYSNQPQHF. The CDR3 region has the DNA TGTGCCTGGAGTGGAGCGTATAGCAATCAGCCCCAGCATTTT.

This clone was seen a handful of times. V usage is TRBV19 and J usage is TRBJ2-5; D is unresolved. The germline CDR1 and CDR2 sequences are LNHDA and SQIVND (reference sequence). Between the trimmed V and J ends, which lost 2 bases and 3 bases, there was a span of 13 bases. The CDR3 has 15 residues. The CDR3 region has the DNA TGTGCCAGTAGTATAATTGGGCGGAATGAAGAGACCCAGTACTTC. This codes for CASSIIGRNEETQYF. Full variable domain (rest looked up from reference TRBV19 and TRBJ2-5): DGGITQSPKYLFRKEGQNVTLSCEQNLNHDAMYWYRQDPGQGLRLIYYSQIVNDFQKGDIAEGYSVSREKKESFPLTVTSAQKNPTAFYLCASSIIGRNEETQYFGPGTRLLVL.

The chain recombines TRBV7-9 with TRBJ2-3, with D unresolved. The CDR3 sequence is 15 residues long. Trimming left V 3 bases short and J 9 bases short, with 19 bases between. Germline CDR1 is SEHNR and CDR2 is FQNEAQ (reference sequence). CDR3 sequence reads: CASSFFVLLRTTQYF. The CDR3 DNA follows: TGTGCCAGCAGCTTCTTCGTCTTACTACGGACGACGCAGTATTTT.

In DNA form, the CDR3 reads TGTGCCAGCAGCTTAAACCCACAGGAGCTGAACACTGAAGCTTTCTTT. It encodes CASSLNPQELNTEAFF. This chain joins TRBV5-4 and TRBJ1-1; D is perhaps TRBD1 (5 bases). CDR3 size: 16 residues. V dropped 2 bases and J dropped 0 bases, with 14 bases sitting between them. Germline loops: CDR1 SGHNT, CDR2 YYREEE (reference sequence).